The 32 T cell receptor beta chains in this list originate from one sample, sequenced in a study of blood T cell repertoires in COVID-19. Sequencing was performed with immunoSEQ multiplex PCR; in TCRdb, only in-frame clones are kept and a portion is missing. The sample has about 99,000 clones; over 75% are singletons. Sequencing was carried out using peripheral blood. The receptors stem from a human donor in a cohort sampled during active COVID-19.

This clone was observed a few times. The chain couples TRBV6-5 to TRBJ2-7, with D tentatively TRBD2 (5 bases). In germline, CDR1 is MNHEY, CDR2 SVGAGI. The CDR3 spans 12 residues. V was pared by 6 bases and J by 3 bases, with 9 bases between. The CDR3 DNA reads TGTGCCAGCAGCCCCGACTACTACGAGCAGTACTTC. Its protein is CASSPDYYEQYF.

The rearrangement joins TRBV5-1 to TRBJ2-1; 7 bases map to TRBD1. Trimming took 1 base from V and 2 from J; bases not matched to a gene: 24. This CDR3 region has 22 residues. Germline loops: CDR1 SGHRS, CDR2 YFSETQ. The CDR3 DNA is TGCGCCAGCAGCTTGCCCCACGTGGACGAGGGGGCGAGACTCAAAACCTACAATGAGCAGTTCTTC. This codes for CASSLPHVDEGARLKTYNEQFF.

The V and J genes are TRBV24-1 and TRBJ2-1; the match to TRBD2 covers 14 bases. Germline V gene data show CDR1 as KGHDR and CDR2 as SFDVKD. There are 21 residues in the CDR3. The trim removed 3 bases at V and 3 bases at J, leaving 15 bases unmatched. The CDR3 region has the DNA TGTGCCACCAGTGATCCATCCCCGGGACTAGCGGGAGATGGCGTCTACAATGAGCAGTTCTTC. Translating it yields CATSDPSPGLAGDGVYNEQFF.

The V and J genes are TRBV13 and TRBJ2-1; 12 positions agree with TRBD2. The ends lost 5 bases at V and 3 bases at J; junction bases unmatched: 8. Germline-derived CDR1 and CDR2 are PRHDT and FYEKMQ (reference sequence). This CDR3 comprises 17 residues. This CDR3 is CASSPRLAGAHYNEQFF. The DNA for the CDR3 is TGTGCCAGCAGCCCCCGACTAGCGGGGGCCCACTACAATGAGCAGTTCTTC.

The V call is TRBV7-9, the J call TRBJ2-3, with 11 positions matching TRBD2. Germline CDR1 SEHNR, CDR2 FQNEAQ (reference sequence). The CDR3 has 18 amino acids. V was pared by 2 bases and J by 0 bases, with 7 bases of the junction left unmatched. The CDR3 loop reads CASSLPGLAGPSTDTQYF. For the CDR3, the DNA is TGTGCCAGCAGCTTACCAGGACTAGCGGGTCCTAGCACAGATACGCAGTATTTT.

This chain connects TRBV3-1 (or the pseudogene TRBV3-2) to TRBJ2-3, with 8 bases lining up with TRBD1. Germline V lookup: CDR1 LGHDT, CDR2 YNNKEL (reference sequence). This CDR3 has 16 residues. With 1 base clipped from V and 3 bases from J, the junction kept 6 bases outside the gene matches. The CDR3 spells CASSQGPQGATDTQYF. The CDR3 DNA reads as TGTGCCAGCAGCCAAGGACCCCAGGGGGCAACAGATACGCAGTATTTT.

The rearrangement joins TRBV6-5 to TRBJ2-2; 8 bases fit TRBD2. This CDR3 is 13 amino acids long. The germline V gene has CDR1 MNHEY and CDR2 SVGAGI. The junction had 4 bases not matched to a gene; V was cut back by 6 bases and J by 7 bases. The CDR3 is CASRTSGGGELFF. CDR3 DNA: TGTGCCAGCAGAACAAGCGGGGGCGGGGAGCTGTTTTTT.

The gene calls are TRBV10-3 and TRBJ2-7; D possibly corresponds to TRBD1 (5 bases). The germline CDR1 and CDR2 sequences are ENHRY and SYGVKD. The CDR3 consists of 13 residues. V was trimmed by 5 bases and J by 7 bases, leaving 15 bases between them. CDR3 in amino acids: CAISPRGAGEQYF. The CDR3 DNA reads as TGTGCCATCAGTCCCCGTGGGGCTGGGGAGCAGTACTTC.

This chain links TRBV19 with TRBJ2-5; unclear D gene. Trimming removed 3 bases from V and 3 bases from J, with 11 bases in between. Germline V gives CDR1 LNHDA, CDR2 SQIVND (reference sequence). CDR3 size: 14 residues. CDR3: CASSIEWSKETQYF. CDR3 DNA sequence: TGTGCCAGTAGTATTGAGTGGTCAAAAGAGACCCAGTACTTC.

This chain joins TRBV6-6 and TRBJ2-5; possibly TRBD2 for D (7 bases). CDR1 and CDR2 (germline): MNHNY, SVGAGI (reference sequence). Trimming cost V 8 bases and J 6 bases, with 16 bases left between them. The CDR3 consists of 13 residues. CDR3 residues: CASAQGGVQTQYF. The CDR3 nucleotides read TGTGCCAGCGCTCAAGGGGGGGTTCAGACCCAGTACTTC.

The chain combines TRBV28 with TRBJ2-3; D is possibly TRBD1 (5 bases). The CDR3 runs to 13 residues. Germline V gene sequence: CDR1 MDHEN, CDR2 SYDVKM. Trimming removed 5 bases from V and 5 bases from J, with 11 bases in between. Here the CDR3 reads CASSPGRGDTQYF. The CDR3 nucleotides are TGTGCCAGCAGTCCCGGTAGGGGAGATACGCAGTATTTT.

The rearrangement joins TRBV18 to TRBJ2-2; D remains ambiguous. The germline V gene has CDR1 KGHSH and CDR2 LQKENI. CDR3 length equals 15 residues. The ends were cut back, 0 bases at V and 1 base at J, with 6 bases in the middle. CDR3 sequence (DNA): TGTGCCAGCTCACCACCTACTCAGAACACCGGGGAGCTGTTTTTT. Residues: CASSPPTQNTGELFF.

The chain uses TRBV28 and TRBJ2-1; TRBD2 is a possible D gene (6 bases). This CDR3 spans 14 amino acids. Germline CDR1 is MDHEN and CDR2 is SYDVKM. With 3 bases removed from V and 6 bases from J, the gap between germline ends came to 12 bases. The CDR3 nucleotides are TGTGCCAGCAGTTTGGAGGGCCGAACCAATGAGCAGTTCTTC. Amino acid sequence: CASSLEGRTNEQFF.

The chain links TRBV2 to TRBJ2-5, with a possible D match to TRBD1 (6 bases). CDR3 length: 15 amino acids. Germline-derived CDR1 and CDR2 are SNHLY and FYNNEI. Trimming cost V 6 bases and J 5 bases, with 19 bases left between them. In nucleotides, the CDR3 is TGTGCCAGCAGGCCCCGGGACACTAATGGGGAGACCCAGTACTTC. It specifies CASRPRDTNGETQYF.

A single count supports this clone. The chain couples TRBV28 to TRBJ2-1, with no clear D. Trimming cost V 7 bases and J 5 bases, with 15 bases left between them. Germline V gene lookup returns CDR1 MDHEN and CDR2 SYDVKM. The CDR3 sequence is 14 residues long. The chain's CDR3 is CASIGPSLHNEQFF. The CDR3 coding sequence is TGTGCCAGCATTGGGCCTTCTTTGCACAATGAGCAGTTCTTC.

This clone was observed a few times. V and J are TRBV30 and TRBJ1-4, with D perhaps matching TRBD1 (6 bases). This CDR3 has 15 residues. Trimming pared 2 bases from V and 3 bases from J, leaving 13 bases between. CDR1 is GTSNPN, CDR2 SVGIG, per germline (reference sequence). CDR3 residues: CAWSRRGRANEKLFF. The CDR3 DNA follows: TGTGCCTGGAGTCGGAGGGGGAGGGCTAATGAAAAACTGTTTTTT. Full variable domain (missing parts from reference TRBV30 and TRBJ1-4): SQTIHQWPATLVQPVGSPLSLECTVEGTSNPNLYWYRQAAGRGLQLLFYSVGIGQISSEVPQNLSASRPQDRQFILSSKKLLLSDSGFYLCAWSRRGRANEKLFFGSGTQLSVL.

In this sample, this clone turned up a few times. Other DNA sequences within the sample encode an identical CDR3. The chain combines TRBV11-3 with TRBJ2-1, with D perhaps TRBD2 (6 bases). V dropped 1 base and J dropped 4 bases, with 14 bases sitting between them. Germline CDR1 SGHNT, CDR2 YENEEA. The CDR3 consists of 16 residues. The CDR3 nucleotides are TGTGCCAGCAGCTTAGCGGGAGTCAACTCTTACAATGAGCAGTTCTTC. Residues: CASSLAGVNSYNEQFF.

The chain recombines TRBV19 with TRBJ2-3; D uncertain. CDR3 length equals 13 residues. Trimming took 3 bases from V and 0 from J, leaving 4 bases between them. Germline lookup yields CDR1 LNHDA and CDR2 SQIVND (reference sequence). The CDR3, as DNA: TGTGCCAGTAGTATGTCAAGCACAGATACGCAGTATTTT. This sequence encodes CASSMSSTDTQYF.

The chain recombines TRBV6-5 with TRBJ2-3; D might be TRBD1 (6 bases). V was clipped by 7 bases and J by 4 bases, with 15 bases between them. Germline assignment: CDR1 MNHEY and CDR2 SVGAGI. The length of the CDR3 is 14 residues. CDR3: CASTTTGLADTQYF. As DNA, the CDR3 is TGTGCCAGCACCACTACAGGGTTAGCAGATACGCAGTATTTT.

The chain uses TRBV28 and TRBJ1-4, with D uncertain. The CDR3 consists of 14 residues. The V gene lost 1 base and the J gene lost 8 bases, with 11 bases spanning the gap. Germline-derived CDR1 and CDR2 are MDHEN and SYDVKM. This chain's CDR3 is CASSLSGWSEKLFF. CDR3 DNA: TGTGCCAGCAGTTTATCAGGCTGGTCGGAAAAACTGTTTTTT.

The chain joins TRBV27 to TRBJ1-1, with D possibly TRBD1 on 5 matching bases. CDR1 is MNHEY, CDR2 SMNVEV, per germline (reference sequence). Trimming took 5 bases from V and 1 from J, leaving 20 bases between them. The CDR3 runs to 17 residues. The CDR3 DNA is TGTGCCAGCAGTCGCTTTGGGGGGTCGGGACCGAACACTGAAGCTTTCTTT. Translation gives CASSRFGGSGPNTEAFF.

This clone was counted ten times or more. The J gene is TRBJ2-7, the V gene TRBV10-3; D remains ambiguous. Trimming removed 8 bases from V and 0 bases from J, with 14 bases in between. Germline V gene data show CDR1 as ENHRY and CDR2 as SYGVKD. CDR3 length equals 14 residues. This CDR3 reads CAIGTAINSYEQYF. Written as DNA, the CDR3 is TGTGCCATCGGAACAGCCATTAACTCCTACGAGCAGTACTTC.

This chain joins TRBV19 and TRBJ1-1; D unclear. The length of the CDR3 is 11 residues. Germline loops: CDR1 LNHDA, CDR2 SQIVND (reference sequence). V lost 10 bases, J lost 5 bases, and 11 bases lay in between. The CDR3 region has the DNA TGTGCCACCCGGTCCTTAACTGAAGCTTTCTTT. Protein: CATRSLTEAFF.

The V gene is TRBV11-3, the J gene TRBJ2-4, with D perhaps matching TRBD2 (6 bases). Trimming cost V 1 base and J 1 base, with 20 bases left between them. Germline loops: CDR1 SGHNT, CDR2 YENEEA. The CDR3 is made up of 19 amino acids. In DNA, the CDR3 is TGTGCCAGCAGCTTAGCCCAAAGGCGCGCGGGGAGGGCCAAAAACATTCAGTACTTC. Translation gives CASSLAQRRAGRAKNIQYF.

This CDR3 reads CASSFPVANTGELFF. The CDR3 bases are TGTGCCAGCAGTTTTCCAGTCGCGAACACCGGGGAGCTGTTTTTT. This rearrangement joins TRBV28 to TRBJ2-2, with D uncertain. CDR1 is MDHEN, CDR2 SYDVKM, per germline. The CDR3 contains 15 residues. Between the trimmed V and J ends, which lost 3 bases and 0 bases, there was a span of 8 bases.

CDR3 sequence (DNA): TGTGCCACCAGCAGAGTTATAGGTGGGGGGCAAGAGACCCAGTACTTC. It specifies CATSRVIGGGQETQYF. The V and J genes are TRBV15 and TRBJ2-5, with D perhaps TRBD2 (6 bases). Trimming removed 1 base from V and 2 bases from J, with 14 bases in between. Germline-derived CDR1 and CDR2 are LNHNV and YYDKDF (reference sequence). The CDR3 has 16 residues.

The chain uses TRBV28 and TRBJ2-1; 10 nucleotides match TRBD2. This CDR3 region has 19 residues. V was pared by 3 bases and J by 8 bases, with 19 bases of the junction left unmatched. Looked up from germline, CDR1 is MDHEN and CDR2 is SYDVKM. The CDR3 bases are TGTGCCAGCAGTTTTTCCAGTTCTCGGCTAGCGGGAGAAATCGATGAGCAGTTCTTC. Protein: CASSFSSSRLAGEIDEQFF.

The chain employs TRBV28 and TRBJ2-5; D unclear. V was shortened by 4 bases and J by 0 bases, with 12 bases between the two germline ends. The CDR3 totals 15 residues. CDR1 is MDHEN and CDR2 is SYDVKM in the germline V gene. This CDR3 reads CASSSTKRYQETQYF. CDR3 in DNA: TGTGCCAGCAGTTCGACCAAGAGGTACCAAGAGACCCAGTACTTC.

CDR3 in DNA: TGTGCCAGCAGCTTCTCCAGTACGAACACCGGGGAGCTGTTTTTT. Translation: CASSFSSTNTGELFF. The chain uses TRBV7-2 and TRBJ2-2; D remains ambiguous. CDR3 length: 15 amino acids. CDR1 is SGHTA, CDR2 FQGNSA, per germline. Trimming shortened V by 3 bases and J by 0 bases, and 8 bases separated the two germline ends. The full variable domain, its missing parts supplied by reference TRBV7-2 and TRBJ2-2, is GAGVSQSPSNKVTEKGKDVELRCDPISGHTALYWYRQSLGQGLEFLIYFQGNSAPDKSGLPSDRFSAERTGGSVSTLTIQRTQQEDSAVYLCASSFSSTNTGELFFGEGSRLTVL.

The chain employs TRBV5-6 and TRBJ1-1, with TRBD1 as a possible D gene (6 bases). Per germline, CDR1 SGHDT and CDR2 YYEEEE. Trimming stripped 4 bases from V and 0 bases from J, with 13 bases between. The CDR3 extends over 15 amino acids. The chain's CDR3 is CASSLEGVLNTEAFF. The CDR3 DNA reads as TGTGCCAGCAGCCTGGAGGGGGTCCTGAACACTGAAGCTTTCTTT.

V and J are TRBV11-3 and TRBJ1-1; 9 bases map to TRBD1. After removal of 5 bases from V and 2 bases from J, the junction contained 18 bases not matched to a gene. The germline V gene encodes CDR1 SGHNT and CDR2 YENEEA. The CDR3 loop spans 19 amino acids. The CDR3 DNA is TGTGCCAGCAGCCCCATACCGGGACAGGGTCCCAAAGTTAACACTGAAGCTTTCTTT. It translates to CASSPIPGQGPKVNTEAFF.

J is TRBJ1-1 and V is TRBV7-9; TRBD1 matches 8 bases. The ends lost 5 bases at V and 4 bases at J; junction bases unmatched: 9. From germline, CDR1 is SEHNR and CDR2 FQNEAQ (reference sequence). There are 15 residues in the CDR3. The CDR3 reads CASSHGNTGGTEAFF. The DNA for the CDR3 is TGTGCCAGCAGCCACGGAAATACAGGGGGCACTGAAGCTTTCTTT.